The subject of this entry is one T cell receptor beta chain. In the original workflow: From reference gene primer amplification, estimates of nucleated cell counts were derived. Measured with immunoSEQ multiplex PCR; TCRdb has only the in-frame clones, and not every one. The DNA gave D and trimming, while V, J and clone size come from that table. The sample shows about 220,000 clones, over 75% of them seen only once. This CDR3 comprises 13 residues. V was pared by 0 bases and J by 6 bases, with 2 bases of the junction left unmatched. From germline, CDR1 is SGHDT and CDR2 YYEEEE. The sample belongs to a study of blood T cell repertoires in COVID-19. At the level of the study: Specimens from acute and convalescent COVID-19 originated in the United States, Italy and Spain. From T cells, B-cell-depleted T cells, or PBMCs came the material, which was cDNA or gDNA.

The material sequenced was peripheral blood. The genes are TRBV5-6 and TRBJ2-7, with TRBD1 matching over 8 bases. The sequence was collected from a human donor in a cohort sampled during active COVID-19. The CDR3 sequence: CASSLAGQVEQYF. CDR3 nucleotides: TGTGCCAGCAGCTTGGCGGGACAGGTCGAGCAGTACTTC.